These 29 T cell receptor beta chains came from one sample sequenced in a study of cytomegalovirus exposure and HLA in healthy donors (dated by TCRdb to the late 2010s). The protocol used for the library was the immunoSEQ multiplex PCR assay. A mixture of 60 forward primers for TCR Vbeta segments and 13 reverse primers for TCR Jbeta segments was used in the multiplex PCR. Held by TCRdb, this immuneACCESS table contains in-frame sequences only and omits some clones. Under half of the omission traces to an unresolved V gene where checked; the cause of the rest is unknown. This sample holds about 190,000 clones; roughly 77% were observed only once. About 1.4% of the sample rests with the top ten. The material sequenced was PBMCs. These TCRs come from a woman in her fifties or sixties in good health and CMV-seronegative.

V usage is TRBV7-6 and J usage is TRBJ2-2; D gene ambiguous. The CDR3 has 15 residues. CDR1 and CDR2 from the germline V gene are SGHVS and FNYEAQ. Trimming left V 5 bases short and J 0 bases short, with 10 bases between. DNA for the CDR3: TGTGCCAGCAGCCCCTCCGCGGCGAACACCGGGGAGCTGTTTTTT. It translates to CASSPSAANTGELFF.

V is TRBV5-1 and J is TRBJ2-5, with unresolved D. The CDR3 spans 13 residues. Trimming pared 6 bases from V and 2 bases from J, leaving 11 bases between. CDR1 is SGHRS, CDR2 YFSETQ, per germline. The CDR3 DNA sequence: TGCGCCAGCAACTCACAGATACAAGAGACCCAGTACTTC. Its protein product is CASNSQIQETQYF. Complete variable domain (other parts from reference TRBV5-1 and TRBJ2-5): KAGVTQTPRYLIKTRGQQVTLSCSPISGHRSVSWYQQTPGQGLQFLFEYFSETQRNKGNFPGRFSGRQFSNSRSEMNVSTLELGDSALYLCASNSQIQETQYFGPGTRLLVL.

This chain uses TRBV2 with TRBJ1-4; 11 nucleotides line up with TRBD1. The ends lost 7 bases at V and 8 bases at J; junction bases unmatched: 9. There are 15 residues in the CDR3. Germline V CDR1 and CDR2: SNHLY, FYNNEI. In nucleotides, the CDR3 is TGTGCCAGCATTTTAACCGGGACAGGGGGGGAAAAACTGTTTTTT. It specifies CASILTGTGGEKLFF.

This clone has a handful of counts. This rearrangement joins TRBV6-6 to TRBJ1-6; D call uncertain. V lost 6 bases and J 7 bases, leaving 13 bases between the germline ends. The CDR3 spans 14 residues. The germline CDR1 and CDR2 sequences are MNHNY and SVGAGI (reference sequence). CDR3 sequence (DNA): TGTGCCAGCAGGGGCTCGTCGGGGAATTCACCCCTCCACTTT. Translated, it gives CASRGSSGNSPLHF.

The V and J genes are TRBV29-1 and TRBJ1-1; maybe TRBD1 (5 bases). Deletions cut 5 bases from V and 11 bases from J, with 15 bases between. Germline lookup yields CDR1 SQVTM and CDR2 ANQGSEA. There are 11 residues in the CDR3. The CDR3 DNA follows: TGCAGCGTTCAGGGCACTCGGCGGGCTTTCTTT. It is translated as CSVQGTRRAFF.

The rearrangement joins TRBV28 to TRBJ1-5, with 7 bases that match TRBD1. Germline-derived CDR1 and CDR2 are MDHEN and SYDVKM. The CDR3 covers 13 residues. V was clipped by 5 bases and J by 7 bases; unmatched bases: 5. The CDR3 sequence is CASSQGVRQPQHF. The CDR3 DNA sequence: TGTGCCAGCAGTCAGGGGGTTCGGCAGCCCCAGCATTTT.

J is TRBJ1-2 and V is TRBV15, with D unclear. Deletions cut 1 base from V and 4 bases from J, with 19 bases between. Per germline, CDR1 LNHNV and CDR2 YYDKDF (reference sequence). There are 17 residues in the CDR3. Written as DNA, the CDR3 is TGTGCCACCAGCAGAGTACCCCTTGCTGGGCGGGGCTATGGCTACACCTTC. It is translated as CATSRVPLAGRGYGYTF.

The chain employs TRBV6-6 and TRBJ2-3, with TRBD2 matching over 8 bases. This CDR3 is 15 amino acids long. J was trimmed by 1 base and V by 7 bases; bases with no gene match: 7. The germline gives CDR1 MNHNY, CDR2 SVGAGI (reference sequence). CDR3 in DNA: TGTGCCAGCACTCCGGGGGGGTCCGGCACAGATACGCAGTATTTT. This sequence encodes CASTPGGSGTDTQYF.

The chain has TRBV7-8 and TRBJ2-2; tentative D call: TRBD1 (5 bases). The germline V gene has CDR1 SGHVS and CDR2 FQNEAQ. Trimming removed 6 bases at V and 4 bases at J, with 12 bases between. The CDR3 runs 14 residues. Here the CDR3 reads CASRKTVLTGELFF. The CDR3, as DNA: TGTGCCAGCAGAAAGACAGTCCTCACCGGGGAGCTGTTTTTT. The variable domain in full, completed from reference TRBV7-8 and TRBJ2-2, reads GAGVSQSPRYKVAKRGQDVALRCDPISGHVSLFWYQQALGQGPEFLTYFQNEAQLDKSGLPSDRFFAERPEGSVSTLKIQRTQQEDSAVYLCASRKTVLTGELFFGEGSRLTVL.

A single count supports this clone. The chain uses TRBV28 and TRBJ1-2; D is unresolved. CDR3 size: 15 residues. V lost 5 bases to trimming and J lost 0 bases, with 13 bases between them. Germline CDR1 reads MDHEN; CDR2 reads SYDVKM. CDR3 loop: CASSLSGISNYGYTF. The CDR3 coding sequence is TGTGCCAGCAGTCTGTCGGGAATCTCTAACTATGGCTACACCTTC.

This clone showed up just once. CDR3 sequence: CSVGAGAGNTIYF. CDR3 DNA: TGCAGCGTTGGAGCAGGGGCTGGAAACACCATATATTTT. The V and J genes are TRBV29-1 and TRBJ1-3; tentative D call: TRBD1 (6 bases). The V and J ends lost 4 bases and 2 bases respectively, with 9 bases between them. The CDR3 runs 13 residues. The germline V gene has CDR1 SQVTM and CDR2 ANQGSEA.

CDR3 region: CASSLARGSSYEQYF. CDR3 in DNA: TGTGCCAGCAGCTTGGCCCGAGGAAGCTCCTACGAGCAGTACTTC. V usage is TRBV5-4 and J usage is TRBJ2-7; no definite D call. Germline CDR1 reads SGHNT; CDR2 reads YYREEE (reference sequence). Trimming shortened V by 0 bases and J by 0 bases, and 10 bases separated the two germline ends. The CDR3 has 15 amino acids.

This chain connects TRBV5-1 to TRBJ2-2, with 11 bases matching TRBD2. Germline loops: CDR1 SGHRS, CDR2 YFSETQ. There are 16 residues in the CDR3. J lost 7 bases, V lost 4 bases, and 9 bases had no gene match. For the CDR3, the DNA is TGCGCCAGCAGCCCCCTTACTAGCGGGGGAATCGGGGAGCTGTTTTTT. Its translation is CASSPLTSGGIGELFF.

The chain employs TRBV9 and TRBJ2-5; D possibly corresponds to TRBD1 (5 bases). The length of the CDR3 is 14 residues. The germline V and J ends were trimmed by 3 bases and 2 bases, with 11 bases remaining between them. The V gene's germline CDR1 is SGDLS and CDR2 YYNGEE. The CDR3 here is CASSGGPRQETQYF. The DNA for the CDR3 is TGTGCCAGCAGCGGGGGCCCCAGACAAGAGACCCAGTACTTC.

The chain has TRBV5-8 and TRBJ2-1; 14 nucleotides line up with TRBD2. The V gene's germline CDR1 is SGHTS and CDR2 YDEGEE. The CDR3 is 17 residues long. V was clipped by 4 bases and J by 0 bases; unmatched bases: 3. The CDR3 nucleotides are TGTGCCAGCAGCCCTGGGACTAGCGGGAGCTCCTACAATGAGCAGTTCTTC. Translation gives CASSPGTSGSSYNEQFF.

This chain links TRBV7-6 with TRBJ1-1; 7 bases match TRBD1. The CDR3 spans 15 residues. CDR1 and CDR2 from the germline V gene are SGHVS and FNYEAQ. The V gene end was trimmed by 2 bases and the J gene end by 1 base; junction bases not matched to a gene: 4. CDR3 coding DNA: TGTGCCAGCAGCTTAAGGGACAGCTCGAACACTGAAGCTTTCTTT. It codes for CASSLRDSSNTEAFF.

The chain links TRBV5-4 to TRBJ2-1; D possibly corresponds to TRBD1 (6 bases). Germline CDR1 SGHNT, CDR2 YYREEE (reference sequence). The germline V and J ends were trimmed by 4 bases and 0 bases, with 14 bases remaining between them. This CDR3 region has 16 residues. As DNA, the CDR3 is TGTGCCAGCAGCAAAGGGGGTCCCTCCTCCTACAATGAGCAGTTCTTC. This translates into CASSKGGPSSYNEQFF.

The chain combines TRBV28 with TRBJ1-1; possible D gene TRBD1, 5 bases. V lost 2 bases and J lost 3, with 7 bases in between. Germline assignment: CDR1 MDHEN and CDR2 SYDVKM. This CDR3 has 13 amino acids. The CDR3 nucleotides read TGTGCCAGCAGTTTACAGGGTTACACTGAAGCTTTCTTT. Translation: CASSLQGYTEAFF.

This clone is a singleton in its sample. The chain carries TRBV4-1 and TRBJ1-1; D is perhaps TRBD1 (5 bases). The V and J ends lost 1 base and 4 bases respectively, with 7 bases between them. Germline assignment: CDR1 MGHRA and CDR2 YSYEKL. The CDR3 is 13 amino acids. As DNA, the CDR3 is TGCGCCAGCAGCCAAGTTCAGGGCACTGAAGCTTTCTTT. Its translation: CASSQVQGTEAFF.

A few counts support this clone. The J gene is TRBJ1-1, the V gene TRBV6-5; no definite D call. Germline CDR1 is MNHEY and CDR2 is SVGAGI. The length of the CDR3 is 12 residues. V was trimmed by 6 bases and J by 5 bases, leaving 10 bases between them. In nucleotides, the CDR3 is TGTGCCAGCAGCGTGAGAGGGACTGAAGCTTTCTTT. It is translated as CASSVRGTEAFF.

The genes are TRBV5-1 and TRBJ2-7, with a tentative D call TRBD1 (6 bases). The CDR3 loop spans 13 amino acids. V dropped 3 bases and J dropped 2 bases, with 9 bases sitting between them. In germline, CDR1 is SGHRS, CDR2 YFSETQ. As DNA, the CDR3 is TGCGCCAGCAGCTCACAGGGAACCTACGAGCAGTACTTC. Translating gives CASSSQGTYEQYF.

For this clone: A read error may account for a junction end that differs from germline. The rearrangement links TRBV7-7 to TRBJ2-1, with 10 bases that match TRBD1. Germline CDR1 reads SSHAT; CDR2 reads FNYEAQ (reference sequence). The CDR3 length is 15 residues. CDR3 in DNA: TGTGCTAGCAGCTTAGAGGGACAGGGGTCCACTGAGCAGTTCTTC. Protein: CASSLEGQGSTEQFF. The whole variable domain, remainder taken from reference TRBV7-7 and TRBJ2-1, is GAGVSQSPRYKVTKRGQDVTLRCDPISSHATLYWYQQALGQGPEFLTYFNYEAQPDKSGLPSDRFSAERPEGSISTLTIQRTEQRDSAMYRCASSLEGQGSTEQFFGPGTRLTVL.

This clone was picked up one time. The chain carries TRBV5-5 and TRBJ1-2; 9 bases are a match to TRBD1. Germline-derived CDR1 and CDR2 are SGHKS and YYEKEE (reference sequence). CDR3 length: 13 residues. J gave up 6 bases and V 3 bases, and 3 bases lay outside the gene matches. The CDR3 DNA sequence: TGTGCCAGCAGCTGGGGGACAGGGAATGGCTACACCTTC. Translating it yields CASSWGTGNGYTF.

The chain employs TRBV28 and TRBJ1-2, with D perhaps matching TRBD1 (5 bases). V was cut by 3 bases and J by 4 bases, with 9 bases left in between. The germline V gene has CDR1 MDHEN and CDR2 SYDVKM. The CDR3 is made up of 13 amino acids. The CDR3 nucleotides are TGTGCCAGCAGTTTGGACATTTCCTATGGCTACACCTTC. It is translated as CASSLDISYGYTF.

The rearrangement joins TRBV7-2 to TRBJ1-5; 8 positions match TRBD1. Germline CDR1 and CDR2: SGHTA and FQGNSA. The CDR3 spans 16 residues. V lost 5 bases to trimming and J lost 2 bases; unmatched junction nucleotides: 8. CDR3 loop: CASSPRQGSGNQPQHF. In DNA, the CDR3 is TGTGCCAGCAGCCCCAGACAGGGGAGTGGCAATCAGCCCCAGCATTTT.

DNA of the CDR3: TGTGCCAGCAGTTTCACAGGACTAGCGGGAGTCATAACAAGCACAGATACGCAGTATTTT. The encoded protein is CASSFTGLAGVITSTDTQYF. V gene TRBV27 combines with J gene TRBJ2-3; TRBD2 agrees at 13 bases. Germline CDR1 reads MNHEY; CDR2 reads SMNVEV (reference sequence). This CDR3 has 20 amino acids. V gave up 3 bases and J gave up 0 bases; unmatched junction bases: 12.

The genes are TRBV4-3 and TRBJ2-7, with TRBD2 matching 7 bases. In germline, CDR1 is LGHNA, CDR2 YSLEER. This CDR3 has 15 residues. V was pared by 1 base and J by 1 base, with 4 bases of the junction left unmatched. The CDR3: CASSQVGGGSYEQYF. The CDR3, as DNA: TGCGCCAGCAGCCAAGTGGGGGGAGGGTCCTACGAGCAGTACTTC.

The chain combines TRBV10-1 with TRBJ2-5, with D tentatively TRBD2 (7 bases). The germline gives CDR1 WNHNN, CDR2 SYGVQD (reference sequence). This CDR3 has 14 amino acids. The germline V and J ends were trimmed by 4 bases and 9 bases, with 18 bases remaining between them. The chain's CDR3 is CASSGGGRSGAQYF. CDR3 sequence (DNA): TGCGCCAGCAGTGGGGGGGGGCGGTCGGGGGCCCAGTACTTC.

CDR3 amino acids: CAINSGTGRKTRRGGQFF. The CDR3 nucleotides read TGTGCCATCAATTCCGGGACAGGGCGGAAAACGCGCAGAGGGGGGCAGTTCTTC. The V gene is TRBV10-3, the J gene TRBJ2-1; 9 bases map to TRBD1. With V trimmed by 7 bases and J by 12 bases, 25 bases remained unmatched. The CDR3 runs to 18 residues. CDR1 ENHRY and CDR2 SYGVKD come from the germline V gene.